This TCR beta chain was sequenced for a study of Graves' ophthalmopathy and Graves' hyperthyroidism. Overall study: The blood sample was drawn at first diagnosis and before any treatment. Notes on the study in general: Among expanded thyroid clonotypes above 0.001 frequency, most also occurred in blood.

Germline CDR1 LGHNA, CDR2 YSLEER. The CDR3 is made up of 17 amino acids. V lost 4 bases and J lost 4; bases outside the gene matches: 14. Amplification from RNA transcripts yielded the TCR beta CDR3 regions. HTBI-primed RT-PCR formed the first round, and a multiplex PCR formed the second. TCRdb reprocessed the multiplex PCR reads via MiXCR and lists one record per CDR3 protein. The sample contains 620,000 or so distinct CDR3 sequences, 20% to 25% of which appear only once. In this cohort's terms, stable hyperthyroidism meant no ophthalmopathy by 18 months of follow-up. The PBMCs originated from around 9.7 ml of fresh peripheral blood. As regards this clonotype: Its matching antigen is unknown.

The chain uses TRBV4-3 and TRBJ1-1, with 8 bases identical to TRBD1. The sequence was collected from a woman between 18 and 29 years old with stable Graves' hyperthyroidism. Some clones in this sample may be carry-over from other donors' samples. Sequenced: peripheral blood. CDR3 protein: CASSPTGAVNPLTEAFF. Here the CDR3 DNA reads TGCGCCAGCAGCCCGACAGGGGCCGTTAACCCTCTCACTGAAGCTTTCTTT.